Following are 8 T cell receptor beta chains from one sample sequenced in a study of high-grade serous ovarian cancer treatment subgroups (dated by TCRdb to the early 2020s). Library creation used the immunoSEQ multiplex PCR assay. TCRdb holds this immuneACCESS table with in-frame rearrangements only. Some clones are missing; in checked studies, unresolved V genes explain under half, and the rest has no known cause. The sample table lists 6,500 to 7,000 clones, roughly 79% of them with a count of one. Together, the top ten hold around 4.7% of the sample. Tumor samples were obtained before definitive surgery or chemotherapy. The sample comprised tumor tissue. The source is a human donor with high-grade serous ovarian cancer.

This clone was found a few times. The chain recombines TRBV30 with TRBJ1-2; D is unclear. Germline CDR1 is GTSNPN and CDR2 is SVGIG (reference sequence). V lost 1 base, J lost 3 bases, and 21 bases lay in between. This CDR3 is built from 17 residues. The CDR3 region has the DNA TGTGCCTGGAGTGCCACACACATCGCTCCCTATGACTATGGCTACACCTTC. As protein: CAWSATHIAPYDYGYTF.

This chain uses TRBV5-4 with TRBJ2-5; D is undetermined. V lost 0 bases and J 5 bases, leaving 11 bases between the germline ends. This CDR3 has 14 residues. The germline CDR1 and CDR2 sequences are SGHNT and YYREEE (reference sequence). In nucleotides, the CDR3 is TGTGCCAGCAGCTTGGAGCCGGTTCTGGAGACCCAGTACTTC. Protein sequence: CASSLEPVLETQYF.

The DNA of the CDR3 is TGTGCCAGCAGCTTAGGGGTCGGGGGGACCGAAGAGACCCAGTACTTC. It specifies CASSLGVGGTEETQYF. The chain has TRBV7-9 and TRBJ2-5; 7 bases are shared with TRBD2. Germline CDR1 is SEHNR and CDR2 is FQNEAQ (reference sequence). There are 16 residues in the CDR3. After removal of 1 base from V and 3 bases from J, the junction contained 8 bases not matched to a gene.

This chain uses TRBV5-1 with TRBJ1-1; 11 positions agree with TRBD1. Looked up from germline, CDR1 is SGHRS and CDR2 is YFSETQ. This CDR3 region has 18 residues. Germline trimming cut 0 bases from V and 0 bases from J; bases unmatched to any gene: 7. DNA of the CDR3: TGCGCCAGCAGCTTGGTCGTGGGACAGGGGGTTTTGAACACTGAAGCTTTCTTT. This gives the protein CASSLVVGQGVLNTEAFF.

This chain links TRBV9 with TRBJ2-2; D gene ambiguous. The V and J ends lost 0 bases and 0 bases respectively, with 6 bases between them. Germline CDR1 reads SGDLS; CDR2 reads YYNGEE. The CDR3 covers 15 residues. CDR3 sequence reads: CASSVGGSNTGELFF. For the CDR3, the DNA is TGTGCCAGCAGCGTAGGAGGATCGAACACCGGGGAGCTGTTTTTT.

The table lists this clone with a count of one. This chain links TRBV5-1 with TRBJ1-2; 7 bases align to TRBD1. The CDR3 spans 15 residues. The V and J ends lost 4 bases and 0 bases, in that order; junction bases with no gene match: 6. The V gene's germline CDR1 is SGHRS and CDR2 YFSETQ. The CDR3 protein is CASSPTGTANYGYTF. The CDR3 nucleotides read TGCGCCAGCAGCCCTACCGGGACAGCTAACTATGGCTACACCTTC.

The J gene is TRBJ2-3, the V gene TRBV6-4; unclear D gene. This CDR3 region has 13 residues. V lost 5 bases and J lost 0, with 6 bases in between. Germline assignment: CDR1 MRHNA and CDR2 SNTAGT. The CDR3: CASSSTSTDTQYF. The CDR3 nucleotides read TGTGCCAGCAGTTCGACTAGCACAGATACGCAGTATTTT.

The CDR3 sequence: CASSLGGGGTDTQYF. The CDR3 nucleotides are TGTGCCAGCAGCTTAGGCGGCGGCGGAACAGATACGCAGTATTTT. This rearrangement joins TRBV11-3 to TRBJ2-3, with unresolved D. The germline V gene has CDR1 SGHNT and CDR2 YENEEA. The CDR3 length is 15 residues. Trimming took 1 base from V and 3 from J, leaving 11 bases between them.